Listed below are T cell receptor beta chains from one sample, sequenced in a study of CD8 T cells in ankylosing spondylitis. TCRdb re-derived calls from the 5' RACE reads in MiXCR, one entry per CDR3 protein. The top ten hold less than 9.5% of the sample, which has 250,000 to 300,000 distinct CDR3 sequences, roughly 20% seen once. Sample: blood, either unsorted or a sorted T cell fraction (not recorded which). These receptors were collected from a male donor with ankylosing spondylitis or in good health (not recorded which). Each CDR3 is given with its conserved first and last residue. The D gene is left open where the match is weak. Size values are once, few and many counts, or a class for expanded clones, and some rows have none.

v_call	d_call	j_call	clone_size	cdr3_aa	cdr3_nt
TRBV28	TRBD1	TRBJ1-1	NA	CASRSPGGYSEAFF	TGTGCCAGCAGGAGCCCAGGGGGGTATTCTGAAGCTTTCTTT
TRBV12-3/TRBV12-4	TRBD2	TRBJ2-3	few	CASSPSGVRLRDTQYF	TGTGCCAGCAGCCCTAGCGGGGTACGCTTGAGAGATACGCAGTATTTT
TRBV7-9	NA	TRBJ1-1	few	CASRSSQGWSTEAFF	TGTGCCAGCAGGTCCAGCCAGGGGTGGAGCACTGAAGCTTTCTTT
TRBV20-1	TRBD2	TRBJ2-3	many	CSAPPSGGNRGTQYF	TGCAGTGCTCCCCCCAGCGGGGGTAATCGTGGTACGCAGTATTTT
TRBV6-1	NA	TRBJ1-5	many	CASSPNSNQPQHF	TGTGCCAGCAGCCCCAATAGCAATCAGCCCCAGCATTTT
TRBV2	NA	TRBJ2-1	few	CASSPGLPGDEQFF	TGTGCCAGCAGTCCTGGACTACCCGGCGATGAGCAGTTCTTC
TRBV29-1	NA	TRBJ2-2	NA	CSVTPGANTGELFF	TGCAGCGTTACTCCCGGGGCGAACACCGGGGAGCTGTTTTTT
TRBV25-1	NA	TRBJ2-1	few	CASSEPPHNEQFF	TGTGCCAGCAGTGAACCACCCCACAATGAGCAGTTCTTC
TRBV10-3	NA	TRBJ1-1	NA	CAISEYGTVGAFF	TGTGCCATCAGTGAGTACGGGACCGTGGGGGCTTTCTTT
TRBV12-3/TRBV12-4	NA	TRBJ1-2	NA	CASSFGSSNYGYTF	TGTGCCAGCAGTTTCGGCTCGTCTAACTATGGCTACACCTTC
TRBV2	NA	TRBJ2-1	NA	CASSVLWKGDEQFF	TGTGCCAGCAGTGTTCTTTGGAAAGGCGATGAGCAGTTCTTC
TRBV5-1	NA	TRBJ2-1	few	CASSLGEPGNEQFF	TGCGCCAGCAGCTTGGGAGAGCCGGGCAATGAGCAGTTCTTC
TRBV5-1	NA	TRBJ1-1	many	CASSFDLGRTEAFF	TGCGCCAGCAGCTTCGACCTTGGGCGGACTGAAGCTTTCTTT
TRBV6-1	TRBD1	TRBJ1-2	NA	CASTGTGKARDYGYTF	TGTGCCAGCACAGGGACAGGGAAGGCTAGAGACTATGGCTACACCTTC
TRBV20-1	NA	TRBJ1-6	NA	CSAHRALGSPLHF	TGCAGTGCTCACCGGGCCCTTGGTTCACCCCTCCACTTT
TRBV3-1	TRBD1	TRBJ1-4	NA	CAFSPGQGGGVPNEKLFF	TGTGCCTTCAGTCCCGGACAGGGTGGTGGTGTACCTAATGAAAAACTGTTTTTT
TRBV12-3/TRBV12-4	TRBD2	TRBJ2-2	few	CASSFRGRALDYTGELFF	TGTGCCAGCAGTTTCCGCGGGAGGGCCCTCGATTACACCGGGGAGCTGTTTTTT
TRBV18	TRBD1	TRBJ1-5	NA	CASSVTGKRDQPQHF	TGTGCCAGCTCAGTGACAGGGAAGAGGGATCAGCCCCAGCATTTT
TRBV5-1	TRBD1	TRBJ1-2	many	CASSAGTANYGYTF	TGCGCCAGCAGCGCCGGGACAGCAAACTATGGCTACACCTTC
TRBV4-2	TRBD2	TRBJ2-3	many	CASSHGLETDTQYF	TGTGCCAGCAGCCACGGACTAGAAACAGATACGCAGTATTTT
TRBV5-1	TRBD2	TRBJ2-1	many	CASSGASGTFDEQFF	TGCGCCAGCAGCGGGGCTAGCGGGACCTTCGATGAGCAGTTCTTC
TRBV11-2	NA	TRBJ1-3	few	CASSLAASSGNTIYF	TGTGCCAGCAGCCTAGCAGCGTCCTCTGGAAACACCATATATTTT